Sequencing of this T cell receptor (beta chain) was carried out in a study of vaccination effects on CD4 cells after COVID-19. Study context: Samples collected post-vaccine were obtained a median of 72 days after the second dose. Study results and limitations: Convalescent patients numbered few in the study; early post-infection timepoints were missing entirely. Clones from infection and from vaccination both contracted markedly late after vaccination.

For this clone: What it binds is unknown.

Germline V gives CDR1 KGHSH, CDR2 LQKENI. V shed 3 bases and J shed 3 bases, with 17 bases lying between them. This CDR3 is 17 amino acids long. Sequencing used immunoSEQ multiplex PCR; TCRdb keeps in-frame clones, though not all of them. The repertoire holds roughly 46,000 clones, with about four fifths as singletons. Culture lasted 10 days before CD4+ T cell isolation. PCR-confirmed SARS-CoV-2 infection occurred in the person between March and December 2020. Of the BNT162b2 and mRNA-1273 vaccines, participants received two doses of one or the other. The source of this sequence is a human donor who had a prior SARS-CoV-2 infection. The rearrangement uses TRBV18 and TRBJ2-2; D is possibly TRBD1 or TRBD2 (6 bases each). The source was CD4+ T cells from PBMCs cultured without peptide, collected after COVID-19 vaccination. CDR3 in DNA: TGTGCCAGCTCACCGGACGGGGGCGCCCCGGACACCGGGGAGCTGTTTTTT. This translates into CASSPDGGAPDTGELFF.